This entry is about one T cell receptor beta chain. Its antigen is as yet unknown. The data belong to a study of cytomegalovirus exposure and HLA in healthy donors. About the study: Some 180 million T cells yielded 117 million unique TCR beta sequences in earlier analysis.

Study-wide results and caveats: Presence/absence analyses assumed roughly uniform sequencing depth across donors. Reports indicated that the classifier achieved high specificity and sensitivity in diagnosing cytomegalovirus status.

A multiplex PCR was run with 60 Vbeta primers and 13 Jbeta primers. Study processing details: Later, 80 million or so unique TCR beta chains were counted in an analysis, and about 10 million of them were shared. This table comes from immunoSEQ multiplex PCR, and its TCRdb copy is limited to in-frame clones, with some not included. V and J calls and clone size are given by that table; D and trimming were obtained from the DNA. This sample has about 130,000 clones, with about 8.5% found just once. J lost 0 bases, V lost 4 bases, and 6 bases had no gene match. This CDR3 has 15 residues. Looked up from germline, CDR1 is MGHRA and CDR2 is YSYEKL.

This receptor was obtained from a middle-aged man in good health and CMV-seronegative. The sequenced sample was PBMCs. V gene TRBV4-1 combines with J gene TRBJ2-7, with TRBD2 identical over 7 bases. CDR3 amino acids: CASSPLAVSSYEQYF. CDR3 nucleotide sequence: TGCGCCAGCAGCCCTCTAGCGGTGAGCTCCTACGAGCAGTACTTC.